This T cell receptor beta chain was captured by sequencing in a study of tumour-infiltrating T cells in Burkitt lymphoma. Per germline, CDR1 SGDLS and CDR2 YYNGEE. The CDR3 runs to 13 residues. Trimming stripped 0 bases from V and 7 bases from J, with 10 bases between. Generated by immunoSEQ multiplex PCR, the TCRdb table keeps only in-frame clones and is missing some. Of approximately 46,000 clones listed, roughly 30% are singletons. This clone has more than one count but fewer than ten. This clonotype was sampled from a human donor with Burkitt lymphoma. The rearrangement joins TRBV9 to TRBJ1-1; TRBD1 might be the D (5 bases). The source material was tumor tissue. CDR3 residues: CASSVAPGVEAFF. CDR3 nucleotide sequence: TGTGCCAGCAGCGTAGCCCCGGGGGTTGAAGCTTTCTTT.